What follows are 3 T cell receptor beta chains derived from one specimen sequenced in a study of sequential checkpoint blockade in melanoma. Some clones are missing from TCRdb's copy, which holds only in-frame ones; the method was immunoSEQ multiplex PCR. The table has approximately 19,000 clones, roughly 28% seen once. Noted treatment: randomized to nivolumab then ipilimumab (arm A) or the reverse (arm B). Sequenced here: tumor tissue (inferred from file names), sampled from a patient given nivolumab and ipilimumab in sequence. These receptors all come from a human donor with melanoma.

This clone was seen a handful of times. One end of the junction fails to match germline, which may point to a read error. CDR3: CAISGGLAATDTQYF. The CDR3 bases are TGTGCCATCAGTGGGGGACTAGCGGCCACAGATACGCAGTATTTT. The genes are TRBV6-8 and TRBJ2-3; 11 bases are a match to TRBD2. The CDR3 contains 15 residues. Germline assignment: CDR1 MNHGY and CDR2 SAAAGT.

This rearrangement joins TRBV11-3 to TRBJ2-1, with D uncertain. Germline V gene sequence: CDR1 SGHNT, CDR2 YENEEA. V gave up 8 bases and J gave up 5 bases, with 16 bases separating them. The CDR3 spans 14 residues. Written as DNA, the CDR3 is TGTGCCAGCTCGGAGACTCAACTCGACAATGAGCAGTTCTTC. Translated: CASSETQLDNEQFF. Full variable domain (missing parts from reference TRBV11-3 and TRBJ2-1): EAGVVQSPRYKIIEKKQPVAFWCNPISGHNTLYWYLQNLGQGPELLIRYENEEAVDDSQLPKDRFSAERLKGVDSTLKIQPAELGDSAVYLCASSETQLDNEQFFGPGTRLTVL.

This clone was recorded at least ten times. The CDR3 protein is CASSSRQGNTEAFF. In nucleotides, the CDR3 is TGTGCCAGCAGCTCCCGACAGGGGAACACTGAAGCTTTCTTT. The V and J genes are TRBV11-3 and TRBJ1-1; 7 bases align to TRBD1. The junction had 3 bases not matched to a gene; V was cut back by 4 bases and J by 1 base. The CDR3 spans 14 residues. Germline CDR1 SGHNT, CDR2 YENEEA.